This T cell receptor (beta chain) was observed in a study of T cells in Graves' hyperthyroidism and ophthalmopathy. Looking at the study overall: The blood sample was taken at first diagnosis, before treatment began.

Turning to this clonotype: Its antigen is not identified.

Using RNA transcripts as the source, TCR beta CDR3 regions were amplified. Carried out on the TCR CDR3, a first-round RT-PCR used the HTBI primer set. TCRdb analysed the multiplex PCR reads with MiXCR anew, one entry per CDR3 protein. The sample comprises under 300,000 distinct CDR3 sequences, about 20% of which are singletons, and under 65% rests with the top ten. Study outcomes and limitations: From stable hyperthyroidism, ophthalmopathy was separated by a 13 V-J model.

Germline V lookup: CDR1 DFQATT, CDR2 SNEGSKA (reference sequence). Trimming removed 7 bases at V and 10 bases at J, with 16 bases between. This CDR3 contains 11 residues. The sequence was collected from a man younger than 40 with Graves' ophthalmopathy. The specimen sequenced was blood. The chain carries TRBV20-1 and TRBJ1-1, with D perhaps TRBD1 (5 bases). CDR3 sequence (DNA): TGCAGTGGGGGACTCCTAGGTCGAGCTTTCTTT. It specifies CSGGLLGRAFF.